A selection of T cell receptor beta chains follows, all from one sample in a study of blood T cell repertoires in COVID-19. The data were produced by immunoSEQ multiplex PCR, yet TCRdb's version contains in-frame clones alone and is incomplete. The sample lists tens of thousands of clones; approximately 79% were seen once. Sequencing was carried out using peripheral blood. The receptor source for this set is a human donor in a cohort sampled during active COVID-19. CDR3s include the opening cysteine and the closing phenylalanine or tryptophan. D genes are given only for firm matches. Rows give clone size only sometimes, using once, few, many, or a class for an expanded clone.

J | D | size | V | CDR3 | DNA
TRBJ1-4 | - | - | TRBV27 | CASSFRVGEKLFF | TGTGCCAGCAGTTTCAGGGTGGGCGAAAAACTGTTTTTT
TRBJ2-1 | - | few | TRBV6-5 | CASSLHFQGDEQFF | TGTGCCAGCAGCCTACATTTTCAGGGTGATGAGCAGTTCTTC
TRBJ1-5 | TRBD1 | - | TRBV6-2/TRBV6-3 | CASSSPTGNQPQHF | TGTGCCAGCAGTTCCCCGACAGGGAATCAGCCCCAGCATTTT
TRBJ2-4 | TRBD1 | - | TRBV15 | CATSIAPGQGAKNIQYF | TGTGCCACCAGCATCGCCCCGGGACAGGGGGCCAAAAACATTCAGTACTTC
TRBJ1-5 | TRBD1 | - | TRBV7-8 | CASSPQTGWQPQHF | TGTGCCAGCAGCCCGCAGACAGGGTGGCAGCCCCAGCATTTT
TRBJ1-3 | - | once | TRBV6-5 | CASSRGRRGNTIYF | TGTGCCAGCAGTCGCGGGAGGAGAGGAAACACCATATATTTT
TRBJ2-2 | TRBD1 | few | TRBV29-1 | CSVDRAATGELFF | TGCAGCGTGGACAGGGCGGCCACCGGGGAGCTGTTTTTT
TRBJ2-1 | - | - | TRBV3-1/TRBV3-2 | CASSQDIGMGSYNEQFF | TGTGCCAGCAGCCAAGATATCGGGATGGGCTCCTACAATGAGCAGTTCTTC
TRBJ1-2 | - | - | TRBV7-2 | CASSLSQGLINYGYTF | TGTGCCAGCAGCTTATCCCAGGGACTTATCAACTATGGCTACACCTTC
TRBJ1-5 | TRBD1 | once | TRBV4-3 | CASSQTRTGGNQPQHF | TGCGCCAGCAGCCAAACTCGGACAGGGGGCAATCAGCCCCAGCATTTT
TRBJ2-7 | TRBD2 | few | TRBV5-6 | CASSPGGRREQYF | TGTGCCAGCAGTCCGGGAGGGCGGCGCGAGCAGTACTTC
TRBJ2-7 | - | - | TRBV4-2 | CASSQDRATYEQYF | TGTGCCAGCAGCCAAGATCGAGCTACCTACGAGCAGTACTTC
TRBJ1-6 | TRBD1 | - | TRBV19 | CASSSEGARSPLHF | TGTGCCAGTAGTTCGGAGGGGGCGAGATCACCCCTCCACTTT
TRBJ2-1 | - | few | TRBV28 | CASKFVSSYNEQFF | TGTGCCAGCAAATTTGTCAGCTCCTACAATGAGCAGTTCTTC
TRBJ2-7 | TRBD2 | - | TRBV6-5 | CASRNPGGGFVEQYF | TGTGCCAGCAGGAACCCGGGAGGCGGGTTCGTCGAGCAGTACTTC
TRBJ2-1 | TRBD2 | - | TRBV28 | CASSFKTSGSVDEQFF | TGTGCCAGCAGTTTTAAGACTAGCGGGAGTGTAGATGAGCAGTTCTTC
TRBJ2-7 | TRBD2 | - | TRBV7-9 | CASSLWLAGEDYEQYF | TGTGCCAGCAGCTTATGGCTAGCGGGCGAGGACTACGAGCAGTACTTC
TRBJ2-5 | TRBD1 | - | TRBV5-6 | CASSFRQGQETQYF | TGTGCCAGCAGCTTCCGACAGGGCCAAGAGACCCAGTACTTC
TRBJ2-7 | TRBD1 | few | TRBV11-2 | CASSERGTGLPGRYEQYF | TGTGCCAGCAGCGAGAGGGGGACAGGCTTGCCGGGACGCTACGAGCAGTACTTC
TRBJ1-6 | - | - | TRBV27 | CASSSGISYNSPLHF | TGTGCCAGCAGTTCGGGGATCTCCTATAATTCACCCCTCCACTTT
TRBJ2-2 | - | few | TRBV28 | CASSRRTPKNTGELFF | TGTGCCAGCAGTCGAAGGACACCCAAGAACACCGGGGAGCTGTTTTTT
TRBJ2-5 | - | - | TRBV7-2 | CASSLGAGGGETQYF | TGTGCCAGCAGCTTAGGGGCCGGTGGGGGGGAGACCCAGTACTTC
TRBJ2-5 | - | - | TRBV4-1 | CASSQGVGAETQYF | TGCGCCAGCAGCCAAGGTGTAGGGGCTGAGACCCAGTACTTC
TRBJ2-7 | TRBD2 | - | TRBV4-1 | CASSQEGGGRAYEQYF | TGCGCCAGCAGCCAAGAGGGGGGGGGAAGGGCCTACGAGCAGTACTTC
TRBJ2-3 | TRBD2 | - | TRBV2 | CAIQAGEADTQYF | TGTGCCATACAAGCGGGAGAGGCAGATACGCAGTATTTT
TRBJ1-2 | - | - | TRBV2 | CAGGGSQNYGYTF | TGTGCCGGGGGGGGGAGTCAAAACTATGGCTACACCTTC
TRBJ2-1 | - | few | TRBV4-3 | CASSQLRGKGSYNEQFF | TGCGCCAGCAGCCAGCTAAGGGGAAAGGGGTCCTACAATGAGCAGTTCTTC
TRBJ1-5 | - | - | TRBV2 | CASKWSSGSNQPQHF | TGTGCCAGCAAGTGGTCGTCCGGTAGCAATCAGCCCCAGCATTTT
TRBJ2-1 | - | - | TRBV5-1 | CASSLDSYNEQFF | TGCGCCAGCAGCTTGGACAGCTACAATGAGCAGTTCTTC
TRBJ2-1 | - | - | TRBV5-4 | CASSLALAYNEQFF | TGTGCCAGCAGCTTAGCTCTTGCCTACAATGAGCAGTTCTTC
TRBJ1-3 | - | - | TRBV29-1 | CSCWGAGNTIYF | TGCAGCTGTTGGGGGGCTGGAAACACCATATATTTT
TRBJ2-7 | - | - | TRBV28 | CASSFQVGPYEQYF | TGTGCCAGCAGTTTTCAGGTGGGGCCCTACGAGCAGTACTTC
TRBJ2-6 | - | - | TRBV30 | CAADISSGANVLTF | TGTGCCGCGGACATTTCCTCTGGGGCCAACGTCCTGACTTTC
TRBJ2-7 | - | once | TRBV2 | CASLLDSHSYEQYF | TGTGCCAGCCTCCTGGACAGTCACTCCTACGAGCAGTACTTC
TRBJ2-7 | - | - | TRBV21-1 | CASSKVHGRALYEQYF | TGTGCCAGCAGCAAAGTGCACGGGAGGGCCCTCTACGAGCAGTACTTC
TRBJ2-2 | TRBD1 | once | TRBV30 | CAWSGTANTGELFF | TGTGCCTGGTCCGGGACAGCGAACACCGGGGAGCTGTTTTTT
TRBJ2-7 | TRBD1 | many | TRBV29-1 | CSVIPGTGAYEQYF | TGCAGCGTTATACCTGGGACAGGGGCTTACGAGCAGTACTTC
TRBJ2-7 | TRBD2 | - | TRBV7-9 | CASSLAREGTEQYF | TGTGCCAGCAGCTTAGCGAGGGAGGGAACGGAGCAGTACTTC
TRBJ2-3 | - | once | TRBV7-2 | CAGAAEDTDTQYF | TGTGCCGGCGCGGCAGAGGACACAGATACGCAGTATTTT
TRBJ2-1 | - | - | TRBV24-1 | CATSDLQVGGSYNEQFF | TGTGCCACCAGTGATTTGCAGGTGGGAGGCTCCTACAATGAGCAGTTCTTC
TRBJ2-3 | TRBD1 | - | TRBV18 | CASSAEDRDRTDTQYF | TGTGCCAGCTCAGCGGAGGACAGGGACCGCACAGATACGCAGTATTTT
TRBJ2-5 | - | few | TRBV5-8 | CASSLYSWETQYF | TGTGCCAGCAGCTTGTACAGCTGGGAGACCCAGTACTTC
TRBJ2-5 | TRBD2 | - | TRBV12-5 | CASGLVHGGRLAGKETQYF | TGTGCTAGTGGTTTGGTACACGGGGGTCGACTAGCGGGGAAAGAGACCCAGTACTTC
TRBJ1-2 | TRBD1 | - | TRBV10-3 | CATSRQGQGVDGYTF | TGTGCCACGAGCCGTCAAGGTCAGGGGGTGGATGGCTACACCTTC
TRBJ2-1 | TRBD2 | - | TRBV20-1 | CSASAGLEGDEQFF | TGCAGTGCTAGTGCCGGACTAGAGGGCGATGAGCAGTTCTTC
TRBJ2-7 | - | many | TRBV4-3 | CASSQGIGGITYEQYF | TGCGCCAGCAGCCAAGGAATTGGCGGGATCACCTACGAGCAGTACTTC
TRBJ1-4 | - | - | TRBV5-1 | CASSLEGGNEKLFF | TGCGCCAGCAGCTTGGAAGGGGGTAATGAAAAACTGTTTTTT
TRBJ2-7 | - | - | TRBV28 | CASLRAGYYEQYF | TGTGCCAGTCTAAGGGCAGGGTACTACGAGCAGTACTTC
TRBJ2-4 | TRBD1 | - | TRBV18 | CASSQLRTGERAKNIQYF | TGTGCCAGCTCACAACTACGGACAGGGGAGAGAGCCAAAAACATTCAGTACTTC
TRBJ2-3 | - | - | TRBV11-2 | CASSLGGSRTDTQYF | TGTGCCAGCAGCTTAGGGGGCTCCCGCACAGATACGCAGTATTTT
TRBJ1-1 | - | - | TRBV18 | CASSRPVQGEAFF | TGTGCCAGCTCCCGCCCCGTGCAGGGTGAAGCTTTCTTT
TRBJ2-1 | TRBD2 | once | TRBV10-1 | CASSESSSGRRFF | TGCGCCAGCAGTGAGTCGTCTAGCGGGAGGCGGTTCTTC
TRBJ2-1 | TRBD1 | - | TRBV6-5 | CAALRGTYNEQFF | TGTGCCGCACTCAGGGGGACCTACAATGAGCAGTTCTTC
TRBJ2-1 | - | - | TRBV3-1/TRBV3-2 | CASSQDGGAEQFF | TGTGCCAGCAGCCAAGATGGGGGCGCGGAGCAGTTCTTC
TRBJ2-3 | - | - | TRBV24-1 | CATSDMTDTQYF | TGTGCCACCAGCGACATGACAGATACGCAGTATTTT